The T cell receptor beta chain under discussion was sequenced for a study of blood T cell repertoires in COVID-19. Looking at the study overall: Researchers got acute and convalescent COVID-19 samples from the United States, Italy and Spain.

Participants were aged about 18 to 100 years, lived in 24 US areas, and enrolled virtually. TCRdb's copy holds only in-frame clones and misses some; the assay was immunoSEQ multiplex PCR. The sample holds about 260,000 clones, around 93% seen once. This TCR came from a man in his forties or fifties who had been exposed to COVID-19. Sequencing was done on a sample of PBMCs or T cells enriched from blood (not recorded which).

For the CDR3, the DNA is TGTGCCAGCAGTTCAGGGGGCCTGGCCCAGCATTTT. This gives the protein CASSSGGLAQHF. This rearrangement joins TRBV27 to TRBJ1-5, with 8 bases fitting TRBD1. Germline trimming cut 4 bases from V and 11 bases from J; bases unmatched to any gene: 4. Germline-derived CDR1 and CDR2 are MNHEY and SMNVEV (reference sequence). CDR3 length equals 12 residues.